This T cell receptor beta chain is from a study of OX40 agonist ivuxolimab in advanced cancers. With respect to the entire study: Ivuxolimab was an agonistic, fully human IgG2 monoclonal antibody directed against OX40 (CD134), a costimulatory receptor. Intravenous ivuxolimab was administered to patients every 2 weeks at six dose levels: 0.01, 0.1, 0.3, 1.5, 3 and 10 mg/kg. Among the 50 to 55 dose-escalation patients, about 20 had hepatocellular carcinoma, some 15 melanoma, 9 renal cell carcinoma and 9 head and neck cancer. In the dose-escalation cohort, 82.7% of patients were male, and the mean age was approximately 55 years, with a range of roughly 23 to 85. Prior anti-PD-1, anti-PD-L1 or anti-CTLA-4 therapy was permitted, and checkpoint inhibitors had been received by roughly two fifths of dose-escalation patients. Three dose-escalation patients achieved partial responses, one with hepatocellular carcinoma and two with cutaneous melanoma. Peripheral TCRbeta sequencing was intended to test whether TCR sequence diversity was altered and clonal T-cell expansion was caused by ivuxolimab. The paper covers the monotherapy dose-escalation part of the phase I ivuxolimab trial, which included N ≈ 50 patients. Study-level results and caveats: Low levels of normalized T-cell clonal expansion were also shown by some nonresponding patients. On average, CD8+ T cells showed more expanded clones than CD4+ T cells after ivuxolimab. The antigen specificity of the clonally expanded peripheral T cells was not determined. Partial responders in the 0.1-3.0 mg/kg groups had among the lowest normalized peripheral clonal expansion, especially among CD8+ T cells. At doses of 0.1 to 3.0 mg/kg, clonal expansion of both CD4+ and CD8+ T cells in blood was seen between baseline and week 6.

The trial excluded patients who had a history of autoimmune disease or who were on systemic immunosuppression. Peripheral blood for TCR sequencing was collected from all dose cohorts at baseline, on cycle 4 day 1, and on cycle 7 day 1. Samples came from an open-label, multicenter, first-in-human phase I dose-escalation trial of ivuxolimab. The trial enrolled adults with locally advanced or metastatic head and neck squamous cell, hepatocellular, melanoma or renal cell carcinoma. Before TCR sequencing, CD4+ T cells and CD8+ T cells were sorted from peripheral blood as separate populations. For sequencing of the TCRbeta CDR3 region, genomic DNA was extracted from the sorted cells. The immunoSEQ Assay was used to sequence the TCRbeta CDR3 regions. TCRdb limited this immuneACCESS table to in-frame rearrangements with V and J called. A share of clones is missing; checked studies link under half to unresolved V genes, and the rest is unexplained. Here the sample has some 64,000 clones; roughly 85% occur a single time. The top ten clonotypes cover around 0.8% of the sample.

The CDR3 sequence holds 13 residues, the cysteine and phenylalanine included. CDR3 DNA only is kept here, 39 bases in frame from base 1. V loses 7 bases of germline sequence and J loses 7 bases, and the interval between the two ends is 11 bases. As encoded in the germline V gene (reference sequence), CDR1 is LNHDA while CDR2 is SQIVND. Comment on this clone: Its antigen is still unknown. Base qualities are not at hand, and no much larger clone is one base apart.

The source of this sequence is an adult with an advanced solid tumor such as melanoma, head and neck, liver or kidney cancer. The sequence joins TRBV19 to TRBJ1-6; the D gene cannot be resolved reliably. Sequenced material: CD4+ or CD8+ T cells sorted from blood, taken in a trial of the OX40 agonist ivuxolimab. The CDR3 reads as follows: CASNGLRNSPLHF. In nucleotides, the sequence is TGTGCCAGTAACGGCCTGCGGAATTCACCCCTCCACTTT. The entire variable domain, with the stretches around the CDR3 drawn from the reference TRBV19 and TRBJ1-6 proteins, is DGGITQSPKYLFRKEGQNVTLSCEQNLNHDAMYWYRQDPGQGLRLIYYSQIVNDFQKGDIAEGYSVSREKKESFPLTVTSAQKNPTAFYLCASNGLRNSPLHFGNGTRLTVT.